This T cell receptor (beta chain) was found in a study of CD8+ T cells in alopecia areata. Study overall: Tofacitinib treatment spanned 6 to 18 months, with 6 months off drug afterward. Study observations and caveats: Elevated clonality characterized lesional scalp relative to normal scalp, particularly in alopecia totalis/universalis. Just one nonresponder means the tie between baseline CD8+ expansion and response stays uncertain.

With regard to this clone: The antigen is not known.

cDNA serving as the sequencing template came from extracted, reverse transcribed RNA. Sequencing was performed with immunoSEQ multiplex PCR; in TCRdb, only in-frame clones are kept and a portion is missing. The sample contains about 220,000 clones, under 60% of which appear only once. Trimming pared 4 bases from V and 8 bases from J, leaving 6 bases between. Per germline, CDR1 KGHSY and CDR2 FQNENV. CDR3 length: 11 amino acids. Treatment noted: oral pan-JAK inhibitor, 5-10 mg twice daily. PBMCs yielded sorted CD4+ and CD8+ T cells. The source material was CD4+ T cells sorted from blood, sampled at week 4, from a patient treated with tofacitinib. The V call is TRBV16, the J call TRBJ2-4; D remains unclear. The receptor was derived from a human donor with alopecia areata. CDR3 DNA: TGTGCCAGCAGCCCCCTACACATTCAGTACTTC. It encodes CASSPLHIQYF.